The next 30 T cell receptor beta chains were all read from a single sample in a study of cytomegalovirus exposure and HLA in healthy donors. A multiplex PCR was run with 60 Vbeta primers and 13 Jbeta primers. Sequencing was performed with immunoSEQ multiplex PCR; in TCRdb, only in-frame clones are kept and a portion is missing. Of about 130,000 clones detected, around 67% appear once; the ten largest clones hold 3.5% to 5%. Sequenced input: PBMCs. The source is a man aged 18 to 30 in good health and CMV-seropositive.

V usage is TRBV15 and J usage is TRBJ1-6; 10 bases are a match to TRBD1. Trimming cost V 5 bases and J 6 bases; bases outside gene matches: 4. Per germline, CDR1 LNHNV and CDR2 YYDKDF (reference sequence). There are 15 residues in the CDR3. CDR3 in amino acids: CATSVGDRGNSPLHF. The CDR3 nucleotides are TGTGCCACCAGCGTAGGGGACAGGGGTAATTCACCCCTCCACTTT.

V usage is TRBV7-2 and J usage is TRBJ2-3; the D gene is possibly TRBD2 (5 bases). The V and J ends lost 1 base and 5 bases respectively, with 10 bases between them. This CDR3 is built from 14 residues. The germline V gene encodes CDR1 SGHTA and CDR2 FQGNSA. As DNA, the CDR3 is TGTGCCAGCAGCTTAGGGGCCGGGGTAGATACGCAGTATTTT. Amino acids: CASSLGAGVDTQYF.

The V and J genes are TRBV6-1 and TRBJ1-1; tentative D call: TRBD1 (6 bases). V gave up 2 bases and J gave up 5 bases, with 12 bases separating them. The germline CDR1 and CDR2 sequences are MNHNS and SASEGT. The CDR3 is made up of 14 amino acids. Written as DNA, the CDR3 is TGTGCCAGCAGTGAATTGGGGGCTAGTACTGAAGCTTTCTTT. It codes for CASSELGASTEAFF.

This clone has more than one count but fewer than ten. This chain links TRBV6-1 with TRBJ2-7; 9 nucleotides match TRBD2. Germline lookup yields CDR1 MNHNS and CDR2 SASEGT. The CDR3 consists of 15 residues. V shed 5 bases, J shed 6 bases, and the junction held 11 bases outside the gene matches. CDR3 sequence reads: CASSTLGGLAGEQYF. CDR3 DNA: TGTGCCAGCAGTACGCTGGGGGGACTAGCCGGCGAGCAGTACTTC.

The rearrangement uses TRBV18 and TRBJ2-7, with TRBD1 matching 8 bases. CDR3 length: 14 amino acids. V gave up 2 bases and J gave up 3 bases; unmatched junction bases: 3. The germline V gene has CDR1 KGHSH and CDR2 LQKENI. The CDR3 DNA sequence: TGTGCCAGCTCACCAAGGACAGGGTACTACGAGCAGTACTTC. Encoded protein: CASSPRTGYYEQYF.

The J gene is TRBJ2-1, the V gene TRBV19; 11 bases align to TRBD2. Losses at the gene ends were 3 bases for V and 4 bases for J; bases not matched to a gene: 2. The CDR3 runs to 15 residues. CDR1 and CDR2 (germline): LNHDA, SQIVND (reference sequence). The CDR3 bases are TGTGCCAGTAGTATCCCTAGCGGGGGGTACAATGAGCAGTTCTTC. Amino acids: CASSIPSGGYNEQFF. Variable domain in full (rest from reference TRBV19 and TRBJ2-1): DGGITQSPKYLFRKEGQNVTLSCEQNLNHDAMYWYRQDPGQGLRLIYYSQIVNDFQKGDIAEGYSVSREKKESFPLTVTSAQKNPTAFYLCASSIPSGGYNEQFFGPGTRLTVL.

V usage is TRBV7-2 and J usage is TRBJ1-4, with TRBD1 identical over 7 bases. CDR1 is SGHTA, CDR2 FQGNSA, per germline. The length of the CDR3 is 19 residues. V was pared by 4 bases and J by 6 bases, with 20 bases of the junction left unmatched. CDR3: CASSSVFVTGLGGDEKLFF. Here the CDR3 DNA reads TGTGCCAGCAGCTCCGTCTTTGTGACAGGGCTTGGGGGAGATGAAAAACTGTTTTTT. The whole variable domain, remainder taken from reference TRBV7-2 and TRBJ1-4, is GAGVSQSPSNKVTEKGKDVELRCDPISGHTALYWYRQSLGQGLEFLIYFQGNSAPDKSGLPSDRFSAERTGGSVSTLTIQRTQQEDSAVYLCASSSVFVTGLGGDEKLFFGSGTQLSVL.

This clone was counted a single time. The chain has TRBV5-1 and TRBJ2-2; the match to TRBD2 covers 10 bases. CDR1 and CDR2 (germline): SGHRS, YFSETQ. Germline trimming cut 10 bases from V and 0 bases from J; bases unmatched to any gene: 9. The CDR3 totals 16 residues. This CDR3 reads CAGSSGGPPNTGELFF. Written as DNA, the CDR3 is TGCGCCGGAAGTAGCGGGGGGCCCCCGAACACCGGGGAGCTGTTTTTT. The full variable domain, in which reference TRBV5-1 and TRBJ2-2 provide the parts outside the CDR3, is KAGVTQTPRYLIKTRGQQVTLSCSPISGHRSVSWYQQTPGQGLQFLFEYFSETQRNKGNFPGRFSGRQFSNSRSEMNVSTLELGDSALYLCAGSSGGPPNTGELFFGEGSRLTVL.

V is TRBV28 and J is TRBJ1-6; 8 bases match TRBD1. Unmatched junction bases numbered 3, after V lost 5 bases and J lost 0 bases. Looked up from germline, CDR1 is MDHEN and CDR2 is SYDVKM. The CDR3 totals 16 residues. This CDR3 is CASSNGQGSYNSPLHF. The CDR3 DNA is TGTGCCAGCAGTAACGGACAGGGCTCCTATAATTCACCCCTCCACTTT.

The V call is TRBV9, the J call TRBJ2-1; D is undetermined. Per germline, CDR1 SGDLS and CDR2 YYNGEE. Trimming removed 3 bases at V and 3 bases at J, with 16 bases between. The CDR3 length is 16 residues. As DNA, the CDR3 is TGTGCCAGCAGCGCCCGCACCACTTACAGCTACAATGAGCAGTTCTTC. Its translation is CASSARTTYSYNEQFF.

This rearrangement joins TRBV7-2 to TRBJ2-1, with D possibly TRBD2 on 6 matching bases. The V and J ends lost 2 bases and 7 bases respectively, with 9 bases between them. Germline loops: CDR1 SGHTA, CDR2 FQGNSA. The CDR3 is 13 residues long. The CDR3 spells CASSLRRVNEQFF. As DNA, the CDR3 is TGTGCCAGCAGCTTACGGAGGGTGAATGAGCAGTTCTTC.

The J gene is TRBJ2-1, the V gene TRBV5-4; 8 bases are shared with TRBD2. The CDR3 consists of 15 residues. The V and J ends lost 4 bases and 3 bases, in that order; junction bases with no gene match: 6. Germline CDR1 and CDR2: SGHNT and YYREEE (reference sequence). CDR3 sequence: CASSQTSDYYNEQFF. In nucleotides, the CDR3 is TGTGCCAGCAGCCAGACTAGCGACTACTACAATGAGCAGTTCTTC.

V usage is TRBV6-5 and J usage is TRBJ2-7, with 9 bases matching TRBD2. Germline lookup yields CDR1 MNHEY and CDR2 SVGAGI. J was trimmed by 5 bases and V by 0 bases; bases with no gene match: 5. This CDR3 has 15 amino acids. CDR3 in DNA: TGTGCCAGCAGTTACTCTGTAGCGGGGGTGGACGAGCAGTACTTC. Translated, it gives CASSYSVAGVDEQYF.

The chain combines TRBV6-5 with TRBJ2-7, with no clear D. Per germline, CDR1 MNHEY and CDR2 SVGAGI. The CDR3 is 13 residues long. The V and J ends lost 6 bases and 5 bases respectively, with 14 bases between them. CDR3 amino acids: CASRHEESDEQYF. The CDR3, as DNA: TGTGCCAGCAGGCACGAGGAGTCTGACGAGCAGTACTTC.

This CDR3 reads CASSPRGGTGNYEQYF. In DNA form, the CDR3 reads TGCGCCAGCAGCCCAAGGGGAGGGACAGGGAACTACGAGCAGTACTTC. The chain employs TRBV4-1 and TRBJ2-7; 9 bases align to TRBD1. This CDR3 region has 16 residues. V gave up 4 bases and J gave up 3 bases; unmatched junction bases: 10. CDR1 is MGHRA, CDR2 YSYEKL, per germline.

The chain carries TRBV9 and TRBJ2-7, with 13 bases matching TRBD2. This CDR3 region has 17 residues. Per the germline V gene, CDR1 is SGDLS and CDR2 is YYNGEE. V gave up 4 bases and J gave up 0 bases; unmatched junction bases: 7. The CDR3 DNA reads TGTGCCAGCAGCAGGGGACTAGCGGGGTCCAGCTCCTACGAGCAGTACTTC. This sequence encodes CASSRGLAGSSSYEQYF.

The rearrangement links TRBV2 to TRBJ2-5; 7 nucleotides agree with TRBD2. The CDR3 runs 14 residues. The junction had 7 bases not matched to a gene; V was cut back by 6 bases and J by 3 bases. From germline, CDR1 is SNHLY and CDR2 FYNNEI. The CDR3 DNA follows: TGTGCCAGCAGGGGGGAGGGAGGGAAAGAGACCCAGTACTTC. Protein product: CASRGEGGKETQYF.

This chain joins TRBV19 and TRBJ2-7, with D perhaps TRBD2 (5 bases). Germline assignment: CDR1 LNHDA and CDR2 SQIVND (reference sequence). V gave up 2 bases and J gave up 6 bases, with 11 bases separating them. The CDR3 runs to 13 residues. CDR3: CASSIPAGGEQYF. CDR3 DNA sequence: TGTGCCAGTAGTATACCTGCGGGTGGCGAGCAGTACTTC. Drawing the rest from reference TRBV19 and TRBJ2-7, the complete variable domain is DGGITQSPKYLFRKEGQNVTLSCEQNLNHDAMYWYRQDPGQGLRLIYYSQIVNDFQKGDIAEGYSVSREKKESFPLTVTSAQKNPTAFYLCASSIPAGGEQYFGPGTRLTVT.

CDR3 DNA sequence: TGTGCCACCGCCGGGAACAGGGAAGAGCAGTACTTC. It codes for CATAGNREEQYF. The chain employs TRBV6-5 and TRBJ2-7; tentative D call: TRBD1 (6 bases). This CDR3 region has 12 residues. Deletions cut 10 bases from V and 7 bases from J, with 17 bases between. Looked up from germline, CDR1 is MNHEY and CDR2 is SVGAGI.

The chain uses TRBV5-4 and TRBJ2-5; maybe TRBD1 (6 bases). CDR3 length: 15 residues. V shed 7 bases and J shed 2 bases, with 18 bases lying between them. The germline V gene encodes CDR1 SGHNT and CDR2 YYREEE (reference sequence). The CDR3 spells CASSSPPRGQETQYF. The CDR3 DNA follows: TGTGCCAGCTCAAGCCCCCCTAGGGGGCAAGAGACCCAGTACTTC.

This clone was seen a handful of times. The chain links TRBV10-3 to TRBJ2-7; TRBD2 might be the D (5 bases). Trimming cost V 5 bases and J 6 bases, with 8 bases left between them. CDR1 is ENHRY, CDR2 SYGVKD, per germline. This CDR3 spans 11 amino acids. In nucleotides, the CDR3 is TGTGCCATCAGTTTCGGGGTCGAGCAGTACTTC. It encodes CAISFGVEQYF.

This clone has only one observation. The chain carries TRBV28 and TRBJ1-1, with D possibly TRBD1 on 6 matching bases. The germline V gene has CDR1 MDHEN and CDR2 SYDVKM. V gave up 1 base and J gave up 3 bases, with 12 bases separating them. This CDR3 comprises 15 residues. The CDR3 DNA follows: TGTGCCAGCAGTTTATACAGGGCCCCGTACACTGAAGCTTTCTTT. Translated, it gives CASSLYRAPYTEAFF. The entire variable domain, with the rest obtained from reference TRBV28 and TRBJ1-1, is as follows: DVKVTQSSRYLVKRTGEKVFLECVQDMDHENMFWYRQDPGLGLRLIYFSYDVKMKEKGDIPEGYSVSREKKERFSLILESASTNQTSMYLCASSLYRAPYTEAFFGQGTRLTVV.

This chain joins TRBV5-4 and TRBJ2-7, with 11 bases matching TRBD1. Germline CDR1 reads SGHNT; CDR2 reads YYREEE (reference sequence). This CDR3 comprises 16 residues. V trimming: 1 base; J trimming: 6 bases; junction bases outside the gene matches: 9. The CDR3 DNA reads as TGTGCCAGCAGCTTGTGGGGTGGGACAGGGGGAGCCGAGCAGTACTTC. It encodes CASSLWGGTGGAEQYF.

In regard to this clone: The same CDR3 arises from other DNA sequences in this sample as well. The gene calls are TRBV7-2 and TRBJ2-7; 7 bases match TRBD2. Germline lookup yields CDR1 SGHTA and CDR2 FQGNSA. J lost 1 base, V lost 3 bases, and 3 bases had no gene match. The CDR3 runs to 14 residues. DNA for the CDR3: TGTGCCAGCAGCTTGCTAGCGGAGTCCTACGAGCAGTACTTC. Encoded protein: CASSLLAESYEQYF.

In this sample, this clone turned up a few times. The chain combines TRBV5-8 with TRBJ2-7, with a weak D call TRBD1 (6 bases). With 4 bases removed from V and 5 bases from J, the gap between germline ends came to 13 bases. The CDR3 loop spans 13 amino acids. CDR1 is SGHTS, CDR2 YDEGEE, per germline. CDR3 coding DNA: TGTGCCAGCAGCCTACAGGGTATACACGAGCAGTACTTC. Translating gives CASSLQGIHEQYF.

CDR3 region: CASSMTGSYGYTF. The CDR3 DNA is TGTGCCAGTAGTATGACAGGATCTTATGGCTACACCTTC. V usage is TRBV19 and J usage is TRBJ1-2; a possible D gene is TRBD1 (6 bases). The CDR3 loop spans 13 amino acids. Trimming took 3 bases from V and 5 from J, leaving 10 bases between them. CDR1 and CDR2 (germline): LNHDA, SQIVND (reference sequence).

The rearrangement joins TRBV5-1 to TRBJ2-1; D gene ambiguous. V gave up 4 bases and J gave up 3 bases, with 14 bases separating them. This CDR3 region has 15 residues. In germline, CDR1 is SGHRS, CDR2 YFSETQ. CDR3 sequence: CASSLGISDYNEQFF. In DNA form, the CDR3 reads TGCGCCAGCAGCCTAGGCATATCAGACTACAATGAGCAGTTCTTC.

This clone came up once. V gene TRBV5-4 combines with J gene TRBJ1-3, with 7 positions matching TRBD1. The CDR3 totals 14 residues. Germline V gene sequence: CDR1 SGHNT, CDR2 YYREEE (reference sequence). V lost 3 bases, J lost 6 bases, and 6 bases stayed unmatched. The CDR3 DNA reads TGTGCCAGCAGCTCCACAGGGGCTGAAAACACCATATATTTT. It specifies CASSSTGAENTIYF. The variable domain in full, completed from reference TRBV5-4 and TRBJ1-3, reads ETGVTQSPTHLIKTRGQQVTLRCSSQSGHNTVSWYQQALGQGPQFIFQYYREEENGRGNFPPRFSGLQFPNYSSELNVNALELDDSALYLCASSSTGAENTIYFGEGSWLTVV.

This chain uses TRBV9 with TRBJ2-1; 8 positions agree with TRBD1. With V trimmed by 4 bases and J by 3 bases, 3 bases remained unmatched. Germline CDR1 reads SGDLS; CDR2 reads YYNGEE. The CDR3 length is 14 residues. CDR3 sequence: CASSTGGLYNEQFF. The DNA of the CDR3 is TGTGCCAGCAGCACAGGGGGGCTCTACAATGAGCAGTTCTTC.

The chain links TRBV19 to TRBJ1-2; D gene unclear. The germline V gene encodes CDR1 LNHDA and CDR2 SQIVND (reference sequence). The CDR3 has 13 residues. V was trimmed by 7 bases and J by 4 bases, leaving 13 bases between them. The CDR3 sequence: CASTGSWAYGYTF. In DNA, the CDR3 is TGTGCCAGTACAGGCTCTTGGGCCTATGGCTACACCTTC.